The next 25 T cell receptor beta chains were all read from a single sample in a study of TIL therapy for anti-PD-1-resistant metastatic lung cancer. This was the immunoSEQ v3 assay. The method was immunoSEQ multiplex PCR; TCRdb's version includes in-frame clones alone and lacks a portion of them. The sample lists 95,000 or so clones, about 71% seen once, with approximately 9.9% in the top ten. The sample's time point: pre-treatment sample, taken before nivolumab and TIL therapy. Tumor tissue came from excised metastases, mostly pleural nodules or supraclavicular lymph nodes. The sequencing used tumor tissue, collected at baseline. Receptors originate from a person aged 25 to 85 with non-small cell lung cancer.

This clone was seen a few times. The CDR3 bases are TGTGCCAGCAGCCAAGCCCCTGACAGAGCCTATAATTCACCCCTCCACTTT. As protein: CASSQAPDRAYNSPLHF. V is TRBV4-2 and J is TRBJ1-6, with TRBD1 as a possible D gene (5 bases). In germline, CDR1 is LGHNA, CDR2 YNFKEQ. This CDR3 region has 17 residues. The ends were cut back, 1 base at V and 2 bases at J, with 12 bases in the middle.

The chain joins TRBV5-5 to TRBJ2-7, with D uncertain. The CDR3 covers 14 residues. Germline assignment: CDR1 SGHKS and CDR2 YYEKEE (reference sequence). Trimming removed 4 bases at V and 0 bases at J, with 11 bases between. DNA of the CDR3: TGTGCCAGCAGCCTTCTACAGACCTCCTACGAGCAGTACTTC. Translating gives CASSLLQTSYEQYF.

The rearrangement links TRBV7-3 to TRBJ2-5, with TRBD1 matching over 8 bases. The CDR3 runs 15 residues. The V segment lost 4 bases and the J segment 1 base; nucleotides outside the gene matches: 5. Germline CDR1 is SGHTA and CDR2 is FQGTGA. The CDR3 DNA sequence: TGTGCCAGCAGCTCCGGACAGGGAGGCCAAGAGACCCAGTACTTC. Protein product: CASSSGQGGQETQYF.

The count of this clone is one. This chain joins TRBV19 and TRBJ2-7; TRBD1 matches 8 bases. The J segment lost 2 bases and the V segment lost 4 bases, leaving 7 bases of the junction unmatched. The CDR3 length is 15 residues. CDR1 and CDR2 (germline): LNHDA, SQIVND (reference sequence). The chain's CDR3 is CASSTFTGGPYEQYF. The CDR3 bases are TGTGCCAGTAGTACCTTTACAGGGGGTCCCTACGAGCAGTACTTC.

The rearrangement links TRBV11-3 to TRBJ2-3; D is ambiguous. The CDR3 has 13 residues. CDR1 and CDR2 (germline): SGHNT, YENEEA. Trimming removed 5 bases from V and 7 bases from J, with 13 bases in between. CDR3 nucleotide sequence: TGTGCCAGCAGCAATCGACCCGCTAATACGCAGTATTTT. It codes for CASSNRPANTQYF.

This clone was detected only a few times. V usage is TRBV6-2 or TRBV6-3 and J usage is TRBJ1-3, with D uncertain. The V end lost 4 bases, the J end lost 0 bases, and 7 bases lay between the germline ends. Germline loops: CDR1 MNHEY, CDR2 SVGEGT. The CDR3 consists of 14 residues. The CDR3 region is CASSSVLSGNTIYF. Here the CDR3 DNA reads TGTGCCAGCAGTTCCGTCCTCTCTGGAAACACCATATATTTT.

J is TRBJ2-1 and V is TRBV6-2 or TRBV6-3; D remains unclear. CDR3 length equals 13 residues. Germline CDR1 is MNHEY and CDR2 is SVGEGT. V dropped 1 base and J dropped 5 bases, with 6 bases sitting between them. CDR3 residues: CASSYWTDNEQFF. The CDR3 DNA reads as TGTGCCAGCAGTTACTGGACGGACAATGAGCAGTTCTTC.

The V call is TRBV12-3 or TRBV12-4, the J call TRBJ2-7, with D perhaps TRBD2 (6 bases). V lost 6 bases and J lost 10, with 16 bases in between. The CDR3 consists of 12 residues. The chain's CDR3 is CASRLTSGTQYF. The CDR3 DNA follows: TGTGCCAGCAGGCTCACCTCAGGGACTCAGTACTTC.

This clone has more than one count but fewer than ten. This rearrangement joins TRBV7-3 to TRBJ2-3, with D possibly being TRBD1 (5 bases). Germline V gene data show CDR1 as SGHTA and CDR2 as FQGTGA. Trimming stripped 3 bases from V and 6 bases from J, with 13 bases between. There are 14 residues in the CDR3. CDR3 residues: CASSFGRAGDTQYF. The DNA for the CDR3 is TGTGCCAGCAGCTTCGGCAGGGCCGGGGATACGCAGTATTTT.

V is TRBV12-3 or TRBV12-4 and J is TRBJ1-1, with D tentatively TRBD1 (6 bases). The CDR3 contains 13 residues. V gave up 6 bases and J gave up 1 base, with 9 bases separating them. This CDR3 is CASRWTANTEAFF. For the CDR3, the DNA is TGTGCCAGCAGGTGGACAGCGAACACTGAAGCTTTCTTT.

The rearrangement joins TRBV27 to TRBJ2-7; D may correspond to TRBD1 or TRBD2 (5 bases each). V was shortened by 3 bases and J by 3 bases, with 12 bases between the two germline ends. Looked up from germline, CDR1 is MNHEY and CDR2 is SMNVEV (reference sequence). The CDR3 is 14 amino acids. The CDR3 here is CASSFRGGLYEQYF. The CDR3 DNA follows: TGTGCCAGCAGTTTCCGGGGCGGACTCTACGAGCAGTACTTC.

This clone was counted at least ten times. The gene calls are TRBV12-3 or TRBV12-4 and TRBJ2-1; the D gene is possibly TRBD2 (5 bases). Trimming stripped 8 bases from V and 15 bases from J, with 20 bases between. The CDR3 spans 12 residues. The DNA of the CDR3 is TGTGCCAGCGGGATCGGGCGGGCCAGGATGTTCTTC. The encoded protein is CASGIGRARMFF.

The rearrangement joins TRBV5-1 to TRBJ2-7; D call uncertain. From germline, CDR1 is SGHRS and CDR2 YFSETQ. The CDR3 consists of 14 residues. V lost 2 bases to trimming and J lost 2 bases, with 11 bases between them. This chain's CDR3 is CASSFSRATYEQYF. The CDR3 DNA is TGCGCCAGCAGCTTCTCCCGGGCCACCTACGAGCAGTACTTC.

CDR3 nucleotide sequence: TGTGCCAGCTCACCACGAGATACCGGGGAGCTGTTTTTT. This encodes CASSPRDTGELFF. This chain uses TRBV18 with TRBJ2-2, with D unresolved. The CDR3 is 13 residues long. The V gene lost 1 base and the J gene lost 5 bases, with 5 bases spanning the gap. Germline CDR1 KGHSH, CDR2 LQKENI. The whole variable domain, filled in from reference TRBV18 and TRBJ2-2, reads NAGVMQNPRHLVRRRGQEARLRCSPMKGHSHVYWYRQLPEEGLKFMVYLQKENIIDESGMPKERFSAEFPKEGPSILRIQQVVRGDSAAYFCASSPRDTGELFFGEGSRLTVL.

The CDR3 nucleotides are TGTGCCAGCAGCCCCTCCCCCGGCGGTGAGCAGTTCTTC. It encodes CASSPSPGGEQFF. V is TRBV7-3 and J is TRBJ2-1, with D uncertain. The CDR3 is made up of 13 amino acids. Between the trimmed V and J ends, which lost 5 bases and 9 bases, there was a span of 14 bases. The germline CDR1 and CDR2 sequences are SGHTA and FQGTGA.

The chain carries TRBV24-1 and TRBJ2-7, with TRBD1 as a possible D gene (7 bases). The CDR3 spans 14 residues. CDR1 and CDR2 (germline): KGHDR, SFDVKD. V lost 2 bases and J 7 bases, leaving 14 bases between the germline ends. CDR3 DNA sequence: TGTGCCACCAGTGATTCTGGGACAGCGGGTGAGCAGTACTTC. Its protein product is CATSDSGTAGEQYF.

The chain recombines TRBV7-2 with TRBJ2-5; D is unresolved. The CDR3 has 13 amino acids. V lost 4 bases and J 0 bases, leaving 6 bases between the germline ends. Germline CDR1 and CDR2: SGHTA and FQGNSA. Written as DNA, the CDR3 is TGTGCCAGCAGCTCCGGGTACCAAGAGACCCAGTACTTC. It specifies CASSSGYQETQYF.

The genes are TRBV6-1 and TRBJ2-7, with 11 bases lining up with TRBD2. Germline V gene sequence: CDR1 MNHNS, CDR2 SASEGT. Germline trimming cut 3 bases from V and 2 bases from J; bases unmatched to any gene: 3. The CDR3 is 15 amino acids. This chain's CDR3 is CASSEGLAVTYEQYF. Written as DNA, the CDR3 is TGTGCCAGCAGTGAGGGACTAGCGGTTACCTACGAGCAGTACTTC.

The gene calls are TRBV5-1 and TRBJ1-4; 7 positions agree with TRBD1. V lost 4 bases and J lost 6; bases outside the gene matches: 12. Germline values: CDR1 SGHRS, CDR2 YFSETQ. This CDR3 region has 16 residues. DNA for the CDR3: TGCGCCAGCAGCCCGGGAGGGGGACAGTCCTATGAAAAACTGTTTTTT. It encodes CASSPGGGQSYEKLFF.

V usage is TRBV6-2 or TRBV6-3 and J usage is TRBJ1-1; D gene unclear. The V gene lost 4 bases and the J gene lost 8 bases, with 11 bases spanning the gap. Germline V CDR1 and CDR2: MNHEY, SVGEGT. This CDR3 region has 12 residues. The CDR3: CASSFSLGEAFF. CDR3 nucleotide sequence: TGTGCCAGCAGTTTTTCCCTAGGGGAAGCTTTCTTT.

V is TRBV7-2 and J is TRBJ1-5; D might be TRBD1 (5 bases). The CDR3 loop spans 16 amino acids. Trimming took 0 bases from V and 7 from J, leaving 16 bases between them. Germline CDR1 and CDR2: SGHTA and FQGNSA. Here the CDR3 reads CASSLALGGVEQPQHF. As DNA, the CDR3 is TGTGCCAGCAGCTTAGCGTTGGGGGGAGTAGAACAGCCCCAGCATTTT.

The chain couples TRBV4-1 to TRBJ2-5; no clear D gene. The germline gives CDR1 MGHRA, CDR2 YSYEKL. The CDR3 contains 13 residues. The V and J ends lost 4 bases and 5 bases respectively, with 11 bases between them. Here the CDR3 DNA reads TGCGCCAGCAGCCCGTCTGGGTCGGAGACCCAGTACTTC. Amino acids: CASSPSGSETQYF.

The rearrangement uses TRBV5-1 and TRBJ2-7, with 7 bases that match TRBD2. V dropped 4 bases and J dropped 0; count of bases not matched to a gene: 22. Germline lookup yields CDR1 SGHRS and CDR2 YFSETQ. The CDR3 is 20 residues long. CDR3 residues: CASSLSGNKNAGRSSYEQYF. The CDR3 DNA sequence: TGCGCCAGCAGCCTTAGCGGAAATAAGAATGCCGGGAGGAGCTCCTACGAGCAGTACTTC.

The chain links TRBV7-6 to TRBJ1-6, with 8 bases matching TRBD1. Per the germline V gene, CDR1 is SGHVS and CDR2 is FNYEAQ. J gave up 7 bases and V 1 base, and 3 bases lay outside the gene matches. The CDR3 is made up of 15 amino acids. The CDR3 DNA sequence: TGTGCCAGCAGCTTAGGGACAGGGCTGAATTCACCCCTCCACTTT. Its translation: CASSLGTGLNSPLHF.

This clone has a handful of counts. This chain joins TRBV6-2 or TRBV6-3 and TRBJ2-7; D unresolved. The V and J ends lost 6 bases and 4 bases respectively, with 10 bases between them. The CDR3 consists of 12 residues. The germline V gene has CDR1 MNHEY and CDR2 SVGEGT. The CDR3 sequence: CASSFGRYEQYF. The CDR3 DNA reads TGTGCCAGCAGCTTCGGACGGTACGAGCAGTACTTC.